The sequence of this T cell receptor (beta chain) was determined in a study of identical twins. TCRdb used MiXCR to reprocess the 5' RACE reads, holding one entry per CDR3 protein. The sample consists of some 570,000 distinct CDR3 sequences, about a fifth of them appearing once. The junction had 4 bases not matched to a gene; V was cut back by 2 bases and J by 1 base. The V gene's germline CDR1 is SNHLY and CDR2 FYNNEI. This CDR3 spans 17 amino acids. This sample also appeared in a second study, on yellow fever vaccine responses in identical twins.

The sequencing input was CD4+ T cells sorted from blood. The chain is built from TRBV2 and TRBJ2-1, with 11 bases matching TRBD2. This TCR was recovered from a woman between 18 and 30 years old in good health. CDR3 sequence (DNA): TGTGCCAGCAGTGAACTAACTAGCGGGGGTTCCTACAATGAGCAGTTCTTC. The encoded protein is CASSELTSGGSYNEQFF. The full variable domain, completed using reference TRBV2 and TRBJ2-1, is EPEVTQTPSHQVTQMGQEVILRCVPISNHLYFYWYRQILGQKVEFLVSFYNNEISEKSEIFDDQFSVERPDGSNFTLKIRSTKLEDSAMYFCASSELTSGGSYNEQFFGPGTRLTVL.